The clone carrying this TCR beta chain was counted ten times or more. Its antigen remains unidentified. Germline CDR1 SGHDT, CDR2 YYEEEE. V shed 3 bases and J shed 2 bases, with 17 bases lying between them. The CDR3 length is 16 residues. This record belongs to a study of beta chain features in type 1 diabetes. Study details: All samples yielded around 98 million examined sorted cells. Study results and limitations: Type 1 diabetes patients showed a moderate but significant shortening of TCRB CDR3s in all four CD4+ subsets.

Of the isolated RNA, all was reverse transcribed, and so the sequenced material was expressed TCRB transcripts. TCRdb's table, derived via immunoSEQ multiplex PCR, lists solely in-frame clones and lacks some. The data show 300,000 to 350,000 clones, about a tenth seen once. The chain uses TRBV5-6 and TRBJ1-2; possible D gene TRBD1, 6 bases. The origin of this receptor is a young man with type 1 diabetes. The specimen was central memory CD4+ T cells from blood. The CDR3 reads CASSSTGRDINYGYTF. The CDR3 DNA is TGTGCCAGCAGCTCGACCGGCCGGGACATAAACTATGGCTACACCTTC.